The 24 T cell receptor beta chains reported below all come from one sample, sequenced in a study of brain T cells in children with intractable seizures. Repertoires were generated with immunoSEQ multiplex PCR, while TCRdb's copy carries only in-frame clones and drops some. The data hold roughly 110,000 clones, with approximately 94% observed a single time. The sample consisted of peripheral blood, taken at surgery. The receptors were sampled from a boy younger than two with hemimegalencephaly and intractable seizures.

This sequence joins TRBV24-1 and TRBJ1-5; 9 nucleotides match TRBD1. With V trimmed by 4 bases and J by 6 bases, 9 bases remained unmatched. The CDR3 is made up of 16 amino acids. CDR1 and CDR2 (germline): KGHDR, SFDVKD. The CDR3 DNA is TGTGCCACCAGTGACTCCCGGGACAGGGTGTCTCAGCCCCAGCATTTT. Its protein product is CATSDSRDRVSQPQHF.

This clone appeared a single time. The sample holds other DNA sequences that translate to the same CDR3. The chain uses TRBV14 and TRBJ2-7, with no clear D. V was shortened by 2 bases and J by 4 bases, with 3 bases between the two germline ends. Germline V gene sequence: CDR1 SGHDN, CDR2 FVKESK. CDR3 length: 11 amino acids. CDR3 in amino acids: CASSQSYEQYF. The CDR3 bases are TGTGCCAGCAGCCAATCTTACGAGCAGTACTTC.

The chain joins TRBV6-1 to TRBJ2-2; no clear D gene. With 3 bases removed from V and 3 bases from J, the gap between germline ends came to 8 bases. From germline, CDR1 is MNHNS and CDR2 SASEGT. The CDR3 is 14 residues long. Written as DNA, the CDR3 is TGTGCCAGCAGTGACCCTTGGGACACCGGGGAGCTGTTTTTT. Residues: CASSDPWDTGELFF.

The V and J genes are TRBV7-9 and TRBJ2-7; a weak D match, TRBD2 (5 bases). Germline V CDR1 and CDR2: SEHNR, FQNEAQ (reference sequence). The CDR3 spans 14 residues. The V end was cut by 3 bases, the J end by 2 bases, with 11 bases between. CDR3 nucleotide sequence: TGTGCCAGCAGCTTGGGGATCGGGACCTACGAGCAGTACTTC. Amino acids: CASSLGIGTYEQYF.

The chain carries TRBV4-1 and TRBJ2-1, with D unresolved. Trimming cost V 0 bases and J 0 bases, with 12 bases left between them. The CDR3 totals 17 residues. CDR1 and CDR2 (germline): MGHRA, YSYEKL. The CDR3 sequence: CASSQEIQAASYNEQFF. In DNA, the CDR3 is TGCGCCAGCAGCCAAGAAATCCAGGCAGCCTCCTACAATGAGCAGTTCTTC.

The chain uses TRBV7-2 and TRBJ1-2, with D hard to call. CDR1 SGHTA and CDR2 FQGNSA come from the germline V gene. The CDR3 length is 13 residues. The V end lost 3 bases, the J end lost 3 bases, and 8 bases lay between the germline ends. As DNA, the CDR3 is TGTGCCAGCAGCTTCGGGTTCTACTATGGCTACACCTTC. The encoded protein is CASSFGFYYGYTF.

CDR3 amino acids: CASTKKGVYEQYF. In nucleotides, the CDR3 is TGTGCCAGCACCAAAAAGGGGGTCTACGAGCAGTACTTC. The chain uses TRBV6-5 and TRBJ2-7; possibly TRBD1 for D (6 bases). The germline V gene has CDR1 MNHEY and CDR2 SVGAGI. The CDR3 has 13 residues. V was trimmed by 7 bases and J by 3 bases, leaving 13 bases between them.

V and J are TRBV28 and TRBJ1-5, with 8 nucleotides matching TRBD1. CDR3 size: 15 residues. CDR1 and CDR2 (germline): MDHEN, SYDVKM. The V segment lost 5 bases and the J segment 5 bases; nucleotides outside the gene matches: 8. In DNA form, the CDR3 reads TGTGCCAGCAGTCTTAGACAGGGGTACGATCAGCCCCAGCATTTT. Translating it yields CASSLRQGYDQPQHF.

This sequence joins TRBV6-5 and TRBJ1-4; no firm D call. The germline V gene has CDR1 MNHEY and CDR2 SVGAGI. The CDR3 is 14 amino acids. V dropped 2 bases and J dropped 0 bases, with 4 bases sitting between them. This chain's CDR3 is CASSYTSTNEKLFF. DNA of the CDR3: TGTGCCAGCAGTTACACCTCAACTAATGAAAAACTGTTTTTT.

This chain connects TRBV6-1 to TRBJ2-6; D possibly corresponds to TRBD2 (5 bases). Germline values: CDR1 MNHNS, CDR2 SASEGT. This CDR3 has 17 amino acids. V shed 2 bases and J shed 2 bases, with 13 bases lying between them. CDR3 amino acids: CASSETKRVAGANVLTF. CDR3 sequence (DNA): TGTGCCAGCAGTGAAACTAAGAGGGTTGCTGGGGCCAACGTCCTGACTTTC.

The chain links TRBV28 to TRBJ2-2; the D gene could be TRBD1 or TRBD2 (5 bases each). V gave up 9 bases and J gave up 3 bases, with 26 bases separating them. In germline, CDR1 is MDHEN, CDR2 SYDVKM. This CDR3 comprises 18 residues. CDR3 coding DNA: TGTGCCAGTCTTAACCAGGGTTACTCCCCCGGGGACACCGGGGAGCTGTTTTTT. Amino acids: CASLNQGYSPGDTGELFF.

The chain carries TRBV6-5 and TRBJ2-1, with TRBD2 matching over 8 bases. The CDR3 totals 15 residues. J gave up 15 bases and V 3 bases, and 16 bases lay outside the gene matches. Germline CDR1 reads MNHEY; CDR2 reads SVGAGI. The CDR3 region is CASSYTSVRGGPSFF. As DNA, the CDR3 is TGTGCCAGCAGTTATACGTCGGTTCGGGGGGGACCGTCGTTCTTC.

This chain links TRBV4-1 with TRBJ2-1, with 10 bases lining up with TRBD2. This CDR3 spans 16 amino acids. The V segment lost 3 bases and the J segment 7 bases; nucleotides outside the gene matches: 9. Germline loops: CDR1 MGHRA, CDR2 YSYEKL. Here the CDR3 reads CASSHLLAGVGNEQFF. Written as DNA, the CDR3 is TGCGCCAGCAGCCACCTTCTAGCGGGAGTCGGGAATGAGCAGTTCTTC.

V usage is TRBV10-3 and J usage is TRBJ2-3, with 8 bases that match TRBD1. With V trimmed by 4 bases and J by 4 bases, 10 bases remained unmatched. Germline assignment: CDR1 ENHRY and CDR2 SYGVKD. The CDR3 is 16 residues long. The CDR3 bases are TGTGCCATCAGTGCGGGCCGGGACAGGCCCTCAGATACGCAGTATTTT. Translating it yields CAISAGRDRPSDTQYF.

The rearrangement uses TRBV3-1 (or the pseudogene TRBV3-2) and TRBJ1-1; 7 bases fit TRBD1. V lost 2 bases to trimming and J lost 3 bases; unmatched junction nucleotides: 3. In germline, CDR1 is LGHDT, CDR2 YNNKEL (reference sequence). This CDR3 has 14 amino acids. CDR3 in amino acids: CASSQWTGDTEAFF. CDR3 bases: TGTGCCAGCAGCCAATGGACAGGTGACACTGAAGCTTTCTTT.

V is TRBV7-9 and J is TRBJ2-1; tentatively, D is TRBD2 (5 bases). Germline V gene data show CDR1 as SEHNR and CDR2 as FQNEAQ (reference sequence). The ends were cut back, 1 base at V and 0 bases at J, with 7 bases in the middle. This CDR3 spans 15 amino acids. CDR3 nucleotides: TGTGCCAGCAGCTTAGTTGCGGGCTCCTACAATGAGCAGTTCTTC. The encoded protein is CASSLVAGSYNEQFF. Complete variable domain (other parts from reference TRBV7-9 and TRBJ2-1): DTGVSQNPRHKITKRGQNVTFRCDPISEHNRLYWYRQTLGQGPEFLTYFQNEAQLEKSRLLSDRFSAERPKGSFSTLEIQRTEQGDSAMYLCASSLVAGSYNEQFFGPGTRLTVL.

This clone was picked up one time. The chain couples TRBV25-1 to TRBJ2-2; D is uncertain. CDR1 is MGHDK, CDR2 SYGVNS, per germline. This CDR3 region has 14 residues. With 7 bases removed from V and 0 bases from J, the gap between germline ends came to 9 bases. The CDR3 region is CASKGLSNTGELFF. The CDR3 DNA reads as TGTGCCAGCAAAGGGCTATCGAACACCGGGGAGCTGTTTTTT.

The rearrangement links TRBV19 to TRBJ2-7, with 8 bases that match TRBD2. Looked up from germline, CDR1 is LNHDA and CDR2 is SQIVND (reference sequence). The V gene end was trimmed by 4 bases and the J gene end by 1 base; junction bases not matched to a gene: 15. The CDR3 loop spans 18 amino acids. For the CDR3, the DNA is TGTGCCAGTAGTAACCCGAGGGGCGTAGCGGGAAGATCCTACGAGCAGTACTTC. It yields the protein CASSNPRGVAGRSYEQYF.

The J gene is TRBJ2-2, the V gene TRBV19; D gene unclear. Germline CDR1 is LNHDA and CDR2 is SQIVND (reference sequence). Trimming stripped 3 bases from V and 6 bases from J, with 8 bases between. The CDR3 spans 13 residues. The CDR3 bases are TGTGCCAGTAGTATCGGGCTTCCCGGGGAGCTGTTTTTT. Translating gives CASSIGLPGELFF.

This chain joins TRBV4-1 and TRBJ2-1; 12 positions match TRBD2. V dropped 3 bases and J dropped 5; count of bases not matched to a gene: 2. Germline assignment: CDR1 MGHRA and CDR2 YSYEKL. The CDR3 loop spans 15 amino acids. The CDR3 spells CASSHPSGRDNEQFF. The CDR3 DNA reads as TGCGCCAGCAGCCACCCTAGCGGGAGGGACAATGAGCAGTTCTTC.

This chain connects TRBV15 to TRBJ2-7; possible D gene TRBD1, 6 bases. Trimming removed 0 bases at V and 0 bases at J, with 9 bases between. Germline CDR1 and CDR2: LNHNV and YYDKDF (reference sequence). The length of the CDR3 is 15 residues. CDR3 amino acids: CATSREAGDSYEQYF. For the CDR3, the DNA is TGTGCCACCAGCAGAGAGGCAGGGGACTCCTACGAGCAGTACTTC.

The CDR3 loop is CASRATRTSAEFKQFF. The CDR3 region has the DNA TGTGCCAGCAGAGCCACCCGGACTAGCGCAGAGTTTAAGCAGTTCTTC. The chain joins TRBV7-9 to TRBJ2-1; 9 bases are shared with TRBD2. The J segment lost 11 bases and the V segment lost 6 bases, leaving 17 bases of the junction unmatched. Per the germline V gene, CDR1 is SEHNR and CDR2 is FQNEAQ (reference sequence). The CDR3 covers 16 residues.

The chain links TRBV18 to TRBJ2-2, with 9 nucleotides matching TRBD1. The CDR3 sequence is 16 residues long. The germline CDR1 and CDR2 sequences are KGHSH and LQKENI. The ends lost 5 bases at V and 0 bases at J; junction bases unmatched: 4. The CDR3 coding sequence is TGTGCCAGCTCATTCCGGACAGGGGCGAACACCGGGGAGCTGTTTTTT. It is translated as CASSFRTGANTGELFF.

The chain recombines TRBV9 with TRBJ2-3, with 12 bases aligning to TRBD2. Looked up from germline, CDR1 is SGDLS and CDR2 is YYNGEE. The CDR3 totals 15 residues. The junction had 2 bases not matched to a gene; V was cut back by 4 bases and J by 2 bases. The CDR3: CASSRLAGATDTQYF. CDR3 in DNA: TGTGCCAGCAGCCGACTAGCGGGAGCCACAGATACGCAGTATTTT.